A single sample gave rise to the 22 T cell receptor beta chains below, sequenced in a study of cytomegalovirus exposure and HLA in healthy donors listed by TCRdb under 2017. Library preparation employed the immunoSEQ multiplex PCR assay. Not all clones reach the TCRdb copy of this immuneACCESS table, which keeps in-frame sequences only. Checked studies attribute under half of the gap to unresolved V genes and leave the rest unexplained. This sample gives about 130,000 clones in total; nearly 90% of them show up just once. The top ten hold about 1.1% of the sample. Sequencing was performed on PBMCs. Receptors were obtained from a woman under 30 in good health and CMV-seronegative.

This rearrangement joins TRBV27 to TRBJ1-5, with D possibly TRBD1 on 5 matching bases. Germline V gene lookup returns CDR1 MNHEY and CDR2 SMNVEV (reference sequence). The CDR3 length is 17 residues. Trimming stripped 6 bases from V and 3 bases from J, with 21 bases between. Here the CDR3 DNA reads TGTGCCAGCAGAATGACCAGCCGCGACAGCCACAATCAGCCCCAGCATTTT. As protein: CASRMTSRDSHNQPQHF.

The chain joins TRBV7-9 to TRBJ2-2; D is possibly TRBD2 (6 bases). Germline V CDR1 and CDR2: SEHNR, FQNEAQ (reference sequence). The CDR3 is 17 residues long. The V gene lost 7 bases and the J gene lost 1 base, with 19 bases spanning the gap. CDR3 region: CASTLRGLRGNTGELFF. The DNA for the CDR3 is TGTGCCAGCACCCTAAGGGGTCTGCGGGGGAACACCGGGGAGCTGTTTTTT.

The V call is TRBV6-6, the J call TRBJ1-2, with TRBD1 matching over 7 bases. Losses at the gene ends were 0 bases for V and 3 bases for J; bases not matched to a gene: 4. Germline lookup yields CDR1 MNHNY and CDR2 SVGAGI (reference sequence). The length of the CDR3 is 15 residues. The CDR3 DNA sequence: TGTGCCAGCAGTTACTCTCGGACAGGAGACTATGGCTACACCTTC. Protein sequence: CASSYSRTGDYGYTF.

The chain recombines TRBV30 with TRBJ1-1, with D unresolved. V lost 1 base and J 0 bases, leaving 12 bases between the germline ends. There are 15 residues in the CDR3. Germline CDR1 reads GTSNPN; CDR2 reads SVGIG (reference sequence). DNA for the CDR3: TGTGCCTGGAGTGAACTGACATTATTGAACACTGAAGCTTTCTTT. Its translation is CAWSELTLLNTEAFF. Using reference TRBV30 and TRBJ1-1 for the parts outside the CDR3, the full variable domain is SQTIHQWPATLVQPVGSPLSLECTVEGTSNPNLYWYRQAAGRGLQLLFYSVGIGQISSEVPQNLSASRPQDRQFILSSKKLLLSDSGFYLCAWSELTLLNTEAFFGQGTRLTVV.

This clone was seen just once. The V call is TRBV7-7, the J call TRBJ2-1; D possibly corresponds to TRBD2 (5 bases). The V gene lost 5 bases and the J gene lost 7 bases, with 12 bases spanning the gap. Germline loops: CDR1 SSHAT, CDR2 FNYEAQ (reference sequence). The CDR3 is 13 amino acids. This CDR3 is CASSPFGGNEQFF. Written as DNA, the CDR3 is TGTGCCAGCAGCCCGTTCGGAGGAAATGAGCAGTTCTTC.

This sequence joins TRBV14 and TRBJ2-3, with D perhaps TRBD1 (6 bases). CDR1 is SGHDN and CDR2 is FVKESK in the germline V gene. The CDR3 contains 16 residues. V was pared by 4 bases and J by 4 bases, with 18 bases between. The CDR3 DNA reads TGTGCCAGCAGCCGACAACAGGGTCGGAGTGCAGATACGCAGTATTTT. Encoded protein: CASSRQQGRSADTQYF.

V and J are TRBV5-6 and TRBJ2-5; 11 bases align to TRBD2. The V and J ends lost 1 base and 4 bases, in that order; junction bases with no gene match: 6. The CDR3 extends over 16 amino acids. Germline assignment: CDR1 SGHDT and CDR2 YYEEEE. CDR3 region: CASSLKLAGVAETQYF. The DNA of the CDR3 is TGTGCCAGCAGCTTGAAACTAGCGGGAGTAGCAGAGACCCAGTACTTC.

This chain connects TRBV29-1 to TRBJ1-1; no clear D gene. The V gene lost 4 bases and the J gene lost 2 bases, with 20 bases spanning the gap. Germline assignment: CDR1 SQVTM and CDR2 ANQGSEA. This CDR3 contains 16 residues. Here the CDR3 DNA reads TGCAGCGTTGTCGGGAAGGGATCGAACCTAAACACTGAAGCTTTCTTT. Its translation: CSVVGKGSNLNTEAFF.

The chain uses TRBV27 and TRBJ1-2; D not certain. V shed 3 bases and J shed 7 bases, with 12 bases lying between them. The CDR3 consists of 13 residues. Germline loops: CDR1 MNHEY, CDR2 SMNVEV (reference sequence). The CDR3 DNA is TGTGCCAGCAGTTTTTGGCAGTCCGCTGGCTACACCTTC. Residues: CASSFWQSAGYTF.

The chain is built from TRBV7-8 and TRBJ2-1, with D uncertain. The CDR3 is 12 residues long. Germline lookup yields CDR1 SGHVS and CDR2 FQNEAQ. V lost 1 base and J 9 bases, leaving 7 bases between the germline ends. This chain's CDR3 is CASSLVSSEQFF. CDR3 coding DNA: TGTGCCAGCAGCTTAGTGTCGTCTGAGCAGTTCTTC.

The rearrangement joins TRBV7-9 to TRBJ2-7, with D maybe TRBD1 (6 bases). The CDR3 has 14 residues. Deletions cut 5 bases from V and 6 bases from J, with 17 bases between. Germline V lookup: CDR1 SEHNR, CDR2 FQNEAQ (reference sequence). In nucleotides, the CDR3 is TGTGCCAGCAGCAGTAGCCCTACAGGGACCGAGCAGTACTTC. Amino acids: CASSSSPTGTEQYF.

The chain's CDR3 is CATYPPGHSYGYTF. The CDR3 DNA reads as TGTGCCACCTACCCTCCCGGACATAGCTATGGCTACACCTTC. This sequence joins TRBV6-5 and TRBJ1-2; D possibly corresponds to TRBD1 (5 bases). The germline V gene encodes CDR1 MNHEY and CDR2 SVGAGI. The V end was cut by 10 bases, the J end by 4 bases, with 19 bases between. The CDR3 consists of 14 residues.

This chain links TRBV7-2 with TRBJ2-2; 8 bases are shared with TRBD1. From germline, CDR1 is SGHTA and CDR2 FQGNSA. The V segment lost 2 bases and the J segment 1 base; nucleotides outside the gene matches: 3. This CDR3 has 16 residues. The CDR3 spells CASSLMGTGNTGELFF. The CDR3 nucleotides read TGTGCCAGCAGCTTAATGGGGACAGGGAACACCGGGGAGCTGTTTTTT.

The V and J genes are TRBV5-6 and TRBJ2-1; 12 bases are shared with TRBD2. The CDR3 extends over 18 amino acids. Germline V gene sequence: CDR1 SGHDT, CDR2 YYEEEE. V trimming: 3 bases; J trimming: 0 bases; junction bases outside the gene matches: 7. The CDR3 bases are TGTGCCAGCAGCTGGAGGACTAGCGGGACCGCCTCCTACAATGAGCAGTTCTTC. Amino acids: CASSWRTSGTASYNEQFF. Full variable domain (rest looked up from reference TRBV5-6 and TRBJ2-1): DAGVTQSPTHLIKTRGQQVTLRCSPKSGHDTVSWYQQALGQGPQFIFQYYEEEERQRGNFPDRFSGHQFPNYSSELNVNALLLGDSALYLCASSWRTSGTASYNEQFFGPGTRLTVL.

The sample holds one count of this clone. The chain employs TRBV28 and TRBJ1-5, with D perhaps matching TRBD1 (6 bases). The germline V gene has CDR1 MDHEN and CDR2 SYDVKM. Trimming pared 8 bases from V and 4 bases from J, leaving 18 bases between. CDR3 length equals 15 residues. CDR3 nucleotide sequence: TGTGCCAGCGACCTTGCGACAGGTCCTAATCAGCCCCAGCATTTT. Translated, it gives CASDLATGPNQPQHF.

The chain is built from TRBV13 and TRBJ2-7; 12 bases line up with TRBD2. Germline V gene data show CDR1 as PRHDT and CDR2 as FYEKMQ (reference sequence). CDR3 length equals 17 residues. J was trimmed by 3 bases and V by 4 bases; bases with no gene match: 10. The CDR3 nucleotides read TGTGCCAGCAGCTCCACTGGACTAGCGGGACCCCTCTACGAGCAGTACTTC. Protein sequence: CASSSTGLAGPLYEQYF.

This sequence joins TRBV6-5 and TRBJ2-2, with a possible D match to TRBD2 (5 bases). The CDR3 totals 15 residues. V dropped 6 bases and J dropped 6 bases, with 17 bases sitting between them. Germline-derived CDR1 and CDR2 are MNHEY and SVGAGI. The CDR3, as DNA: TGTGCCAGCAGCTCCCCGGGGAGACTTTCCGGGGAGCTGTTTTTT. This encodes CASSSPGRLSGELFF.

This chain links TRBV27 with TRBJ1-2; tentatively, D is TRBD1 (6 bases). The CDR3 is made up of 13 amino acids. Deletions cut 5 bases from V and 4 bases from J, with 11 bases between. Germline V CDR1 and CDR2: MNHEY, SMNVEV (reference sequence). CDR3 sequence reads: CASSVQGSYGYTF. CDR3 DNA: TGTGCCAGCAGTGTACAGGGTAGCTATGGCTACACCTTC.

The V call is TRBV6-5, the J call TRBJ2-4; TRBD2 matches at 11 bases. The ends lost 0 bases at V and 4 bases at J; junction bases unmatched: 2. This CDR3 region has 16 residues. CDR1 MNHEY and CDR2 SVGAGI come from the germline V gene. Here the CDR3 reads CASSYSLAGGKNIQYF. The CDR3 DNA is TGTGCCAGCAGTTACTCGCTAGCGGGAGGTAAAAACATTCAGTACTTC.

J is TRBJ2-1 and V is TRBV18; 10 bases map to TRBD2. The CDR3 has 14 amino acids. V lost 8 bases, J lost 8 bases, and 9 bases stayed unmatched. CDR1 is KGHSH, CDR2 LQKENI, per germline. CDR3 DNA sequence: TGTGCCAGCCAAAGCGGGGGGGCCCTGGATGAGCAGTTCTTC. It codes for CASQSGGALDEQFF.

V usage is TRBV4-2 and J usage is TRBJ1-1, with D possibly matching TRBD1 (5 bases). Germline V gene data show CDR1 as LGHNA and CDR2 as YNFKEQ. Trimming removed 1 base from V and 2 bases from J, with 14 bases in between. There are 16 residues in the CDR3. The CDR3 reads CASSQGAGPINTEAFF. CDR3 DNA sequence: TGTGCCAGCAGCCAAGGGGCGGGGCCAATAAACACTGAAGCTTTCTTT.

The chain has TRBV5-1 and TRBJ1-1; 7 bases map to TRBD1. With 4 bases clipped from V and 0 bases from J, the junction kept 9 bases outside the gene matches. CDR1 SGHRS and CDR2 YFSETQ come from the germline V gene. The CDR3 is made up of 16 amino acids. The CDR3 sequence: CASSAGTENMNTEAFF. The CDR3 nucleotides read TGCGCCAGCAGCGCTGGGACAGAGAACATGAACACTGAAGCTTTCTTT.